The next 30 T cell receptor beta chains were all read from a single sample in a study of metastatic and nonmetastatic thyroid tumors. Patients were all untreated before their thyroid surgery. With MiXCR, TCRdb called clones anew from the PCR reads. The sample contains about 43,000 clones, 3% to 3.5% of which appear only once. The sequencing input was blood. The origin of the receptors is a female donor with papillary thyroid cancer or a benign thyroid nodule (not recorded which). Some clones in this sample may be carry-over from other donors' samples.

The V gene is TRBV10-1, the J gene TRBJ2-1; a weak D match, TRBD2 (5 bases). The CDR3 sequence is 15 residues long. Per the germline V gene, CDR1 is WNHNN and CDR2 is SYGVQD (reference sequence). The V end was cut by 4 bases, the J end by 7 bases, with 17 bases between. The CDR3 loop reads CASSVEGNPINEQFF. The CDR3 DNA reads TGCGCCAGCAGTGTAGAGGGAAATCCAATTAATGAGCAGTTCTTC.

A few counts support this clone. The J gene is TRBJ1-2, the V gene TRBV2; D perhaps matches TRBD1 (6 bases). CDR1 is SNHLY and CDR2 is FYNNEI in the germline V gene. Trimming took 6 bases from V and 5 from J, leaving 19 bases between them. CDR3 length equals 15 residues. The CDR3 DNA sequence: TGTGCCAGCAGCGCCGGACAGACCGGAGATTATGGCTACACCTTC. It encodes CASSAGQTGDYGYTF.

This clone was found many times. J is TRBJ2-1 and V is TRBV7-9, with 12 bases identical to TRBD2. V lost 5 bases, J lost 7 bases, and 9 bases stayed unmatched. Germline CDR1 reads SEHNR; CDR2 reads FQNEAQ (reference sequence). The CDR3 runs 16 residues. The CDR3 DNA reads TGTGCCAGCAGCCCCCGACTAGCGGGAGCCGAAAATGAGCAGTTCTTC. Translated: CASSPRLAGAENEQFF.

The rearrangement joins TRBV12-3 or TRBV12-4 to TRBJ2-7; D perhaps matches TRBD1 (5 bases). This CDR3 spans 14 amino acids. V lost 4 bases and J 1 base, leaving 11 bases between the germline ends. The CDR3 nucleotides are TGTGCCAGCAGTTACGTGGACAATTCCTACGAGCAGTACTTC. This translates into CASSYVDNSYEQYF.

Only a few counts were recorded for this clone. This rearrangement joins TRBV20-1 to TRBJ2-1; the match to TRBD2 covers 13 bases. The CDR3 extends over 12 amino acids. The germline V gene has CDR1 DFQATT and CDR2 SNEGSKA (reference sequence). The CDR3 nucleotides are TGCATACTAGCGGGAGGGCCGTTCGATCAGTTCTTC. It specifies CILAGGPFDQFF.

This clone was counted between two and nine times. The chain has TRBV12-3 or TRBV12-4 and TRBJ2-1, with 8 bases matching TRBD1. V shed 1 base, J shed 8 bases, and the junction held 7 bases outside the gene matches. The CDR3 covers 15 residues. CDR3 sequence reads: CASSLGQGAFYEQFF. The CDR3 DNA follows: TGTGCCAGCAGTTTAGGGCAGGGGGCGTTTTATGAGCAGTTCTTC.

Ten or more counts support this clone. The chain combines TRBV18 with TRBJ1-1; D is perhaps TRBD1 (5 bases). This CDR3 has 14 residues. V lost 3 bases and J 1 base, leaving 9 bases between the germline ends. Germline V CDR1 and CDR2: KGHSH, LQKENI. The CDR3 DNA reads TGTGCCAGCTCACCTAAAACAGGGAACACTGAAGCTTTCTTT. It translates to CASSPKTGNTEAFF.

This rearrangement joins TRBV28 to TRBJ2-1; no firm D call. Germline-derived CDR1 and CDR2 are MDHEN and SYDVKM. The CDR3 runs 14 residues. Trimming removed 4 bases at V and 0 bases at J, with 7 bases between. The CDR3 here is CASSSWDSYNEQFF. As DNA, the CDR3 is TGTGCCAGCAGTTCTTGGGACTCCTACAATGAGCAGTTCTTC.

The chain recombines TRBV6-1 with TRBJ2-3, with 8 positions matching TRBD2. This CDR3 has 16 residues. Germline V gene lookup returns CDR1 MNHNS and CDR2 SASEGT. The trim removed 6 bases at V and 3 bases at J, leaving 11 bases unmatched. As DNA, the CDR3 is TGTGCCAGCAGCCCCAAGCGGGAGAGGAGGACAGATACGCAGTATTTT. This translates into CASSPKRERRTDTQYF.

This clone was detected ten times or more. The rearrangement joins TRBV6-1 to TRBJ1-5; weak D call: TRBD1 (6 bases). The CDR3 is 13 residues long. With 4 bases removed from V and 2 bases from J, the gap between germline ends came to 6 bases. Germline CDR1 is MNHNS and CDR2 is SASEGT. The CDR3 protein is CASSGTGNQPQHF. The CDR3 bases are TGTGCCAGCAGTGGGACAGGCAATCAGCCCCAGCATTTT.

This clone was seen ten or more times. The rearrangement joins TRBV28 to TRBJ1-2; D possibly corresponds to TRBD1 (6 bases). CDR1 and CDR2 from the germline V gene are MDHEN and SYDVKM. CDR3 length: 13 residues. V was clipped by 2 bases and J by 2 bases, with 6 bases between them. CDR3 sequence (DNA): TGTGCCAGCAGTTTAGGACAGAACTATGGCTACACCTTC. Protein sequence: CASSLGQNYGYTF.

This clone came up many times. The chain couples TRBV6-1 to TRBJ2-2, with 9 bases fitting TRBD1. V lost 7 bases, J lost 7 bases, and 13 bases stayed unmatched. CDR3 size: 16 residues. Germline CDR1 and CDR2: MNHNS and SASEGT. The CDR3 reads CASTRLGTGYDGELFF. The CDR3 nucleotides are TGTGCCAGCACCCGATTGGGGACAGGGTATGACGGGGAGCTGTTTTTT.

This clone was seen only a few times. This may stem from a read error, because a much larger clone lies one nucleotide away. The rearrangement uses TRBV3-1 and TRBJ1-1, with 7 nucleotides matching TRBD1. The CDR3 is made up of 14 amino acids. In germline, CDR1 is LGHDT, CDR2 YNNKEL (reference sequence). V shed 2 bases and J 2 bases; nucleotides not matched to a gene: 2. CDR3 sequence: CASSQQGVNTEAFF. CDR3 sequence (DNA): TGTGCCAGCAGCCAACAGGGGGTAAACACTGAAGCTTTCTTT.

This clone was counted a few times. The chain has TRBV7-9 and TRBJ2-2, with D perhaps matching TRBD2 (6 bases). Looked up from germline, CDR1 is SEHNR and CDR2 is FQNEAQ (reference sequence). V lost 3 bases and J 0 bases, leaving 11 bases between the germline ends. The CDR3 loop spans 16 amino acids. The CDR3 DNA sequence: TGTGCCAGCAGCTTCTCGGGACTCACGAACACCGGGGAGCTGTTTTTT. As protein: CASSFSGLTNTGELFF. Looking up the rest from reference TRBV7-9 and TRBJ2-2 gives the full variable domain: DTGVSQNPRHKITKRGQNVTFRCDPISEHNRLYWYRQTLGQGPEFLTYFQNEAQLEKSRLLSDRFSAERPKGSFSTLEIQRTEQGDSAMYLCASSFSGLTNTGELFFGEGSRLTVL.

This clone appeared many times. The chain employs TRBV28 and TRBJ1-5; D possibly corresponds to TRBD1 (6 bases). Germline V gene data show CDR1 as MDHEN and CDR2 as SYDVKM. The CDR3 has 16 amino acids. The ends were cut back, 6 bases at V and 2 bases at J, with 17 bases in the middle. The CDR3: CASSQWAGARNQPQHF. The CDR3 nucleotides are TGTGCCAGCAGCCAATGGGCAGGGGCGCGCAATCAGCCCCAGCATTTT. Filled out from reference TRBV28 and TRBJ1-5, the complete variable domain reads DVKVTQSSRYLVKRTGEKVFLECVQDMDHENMFWYRQDPGLGLRLIYFSYDVKMKEKGDIPEGYSVSREKKERFSLILESASTNQTSMYLCASSQWAGARNQPQHFGDGTRLSIL.

This clone was counted only a few times. This chain links TRBV20-1 with TRBJ2-7, with D uncertain. V was cut by 1 base and J by 5 bases, with 6 bases left in between. The CDR3 runs to 11 residues. The germline gives CDR1 DFQATT, CDR2 SNEGSKA (reference sequence). The CDR3 DNA is TGCAGTGCTAGAGTAACACACGAGCAGTACTTC. Amino acid sequence: CSARVTHEQYF.

This clone has just a few counts. CDR3 bases: TGTGCCAGCGGAGGGGTCAACTATGGCTACACCTTC. Translating it yields CASGGVNYGYTF. The chain is built from TRBV12-3 or TRBV12-4 and TRBJ1-2, with D perhaps matching TRBD1 (5 bases). Trimming left V 8 bases short and J 2 bases short, with 9 bases between. The CDR3 covers 12 residues.

This clone was seen ten or more times. CDR3 sequence: CASSEFAGPEAFF. CDR3 coding DNA: TGTGCCAGCAGTGAATTCGCGGGTCCTGAAGCTTTCTTT. The chain combines TRBV6-1 with TRBJ1-1; no clear D. Trimming removed 2 bases at V and 6 bases at J, with 10 bases between. The CDR3 extends over 13 amino acids. Germline V gene sequence: CDR1 MNHNS, CDR2 SASEGT.

This clone was picked up a small number of times. V is TRBV6-1 and J is TRBJ2-2; tentatively, D is TRBD2 (5 bases). Germline V lookup: CDR1 MNHNS, CDR2 SASEGT. V dropped 3 bases and J dropped 3 bases, with 17 bases sitting between them. The CDR3 is 17 amino acids. The CDR3 DNA is TGTGCCAGCAGTGACCCACCGTGTGGAGCGGACACCGGGGAGCTGTTTTTT. It is translated as CASSDPPCGADTGELFF.

This clone has a count of ten or more. The chain couples TRBV5-1 to TRBJ1-1; D remains ambiguous. CDR1 is SGHRS, CDR2 YFSETQ, per germline. The CDR3 spans 13 residues. Trimming took 0 bases from V and 7 from J, leaving 10 bases between them. CDR3 coding DNA: TGCGCCAGCAGCTTGGAACAAGGCCGTGAAGCTTTCTTT. The encoded protein is CASSLEQGREAFF.

This clone showed up just a few times. CDR3 loop: CASSSKWRENGEQYF. CDR3 nucleotide sequence: TGTGCCAGCAGCTCGAAGTGGCGGGAGAACGGGGAGCAGTACTTC. This chain joins TRBV5-4 and TRBJ2-7; 7 bases agree with TRBD2. This CDR3 contains 15 residues. V lost 3 bases and J lost 7; bases outside the gene matches: 13. Germline CDR1 SGHNT, CDR2 YYREEE (reference sequence). Using reference TRBV5-4 and TRBJ2-7 for the parts outside the CDR3, the full variable domain is ETGVTQSPTHLIKTRGQQVTLRCSSQSGHNTVSWYQQALGQGPQFIFQYYREEENGRGNFPPRFSGLQFPNYSSELNVNALELDDSALYLCASSSKWRENGEQYFGPGTRLTVT.

This clone was detected many times. CDR3 in DNA: TGTGCCTGGAGCAAGACCTTCTCTGGAAACACCATATATTTT. Translating it yields CAWSKTFSGNTIYF. The genes are TRBV30 and TRBJ1-3; no clear D gene. CDR1 and CDR2 (germline): GTSNPN, SVGIG (reference sequence). Trimming removed 3 bases at V and 0 bases at J, with 9 bases between. CDR3 size: 14 residues.

This clone qualifies as medium-sized. The V call is TRBV11-3, the J call TRBJ1-2; D ambiguous. V was trimmed by 0 bases and J by 2 bases, leaving 13 bases between them. From germline, CDR1 is SGHNT and CDR2 YENEEA. The CDR3 is 16 amino acids. Here the CDR3 reads CASSLEGRSANYGYTF. The CDR3 nucleotides read TGTGCCAGCAGCTTAGAAGGACGGAGCGCCAACTATGGCTACACCTTC.

Ten or more counts support this clone. This CDR3 reads CASNTVAGANVLTF. As DNA, the CDR3 is TGTGCCAGTAACACAGTAGCTGGGGCCAACGTCCTGACTTTC. The chain employs TRBV19 and TRBJ2-6; D is unresolved. Germline CDR1 is LNHDA and CDR2 is SQIVND (reference sequence). Trimming cost V 7 bases and J 2 bases, with 9 bases left between them. This CDR3 contains 14 residues.

The chain joins TRBV30 to TRBJ2-3; 9 bases line up with TRBD2. The CDR3 extends over 14 amino acids. Looked up from germline, CDR1 is GTSNPN and CDR2 is SVGIG (reference sequence). V gave up 4 bases and J gave up 3 bases; unmatched junction bases: 5. CDR3 sequence reads: CAWKVSGGTDTQYF. CDR3 bases: TGTGCCTGGAAAGTGAGCGGGGGGACAGATACGCAGTATTTT.

This clone was recorded at least ten times. The chain uses TRBV24-1 and TRBJ2-1, with 9 positions matching TRBD2. CDR1 KGHDR and CDR2 SFDVKD come from the germline V gene. J was trimmed by 15 bases and V by 5 bases; bases with no gene match: 7. This CDR3 has 12 residues. The CDR3 nucleotides read TGTGCCACCAGTGCTGCGGGAGGGGGTCCGTTCTTC. It encodes CATSAAGGGPFF.

The chain joins TRBV12-3 or TRBV12-4 to TRBJ2-2; TRBD1 matches at 10 bases. The CDR3 spans 14 residues. V gave up 6 bases and J gave up 4 bases; unmatched junction bases: 2. The CDR3 loop is CASRRTGGTGELFF. As DNA, the CDR3 is TGTGCCAGCAGACGGACAGGGGGCACCGGGGAGCTGTTTTTT.

There are many counts of this clone. The V call is TRBV12-3 or TRBV12-4, the J call TRBJ2-7; 8 bases are shared with TRBD1. The CDR3 length is 15 residues. V lost 0 bases and J lost 6; bases outside the gene matches: 7. The CDR3 reads CASSLARTGLSEQYF. The CDR3 nucleotides are TGTGCCAGCAGTTTAGCTAGGACAGGGTTGAGCGAGCAGTACTTC.

There are a few counts of this clone. This chain links TRBV6-1 with TRBJ1-3; D is uncertain. Germline loops: CDR1 MNHNS, CDR2 SASEGT. The CDR3 extends over 15 amino acids. Deletions cut 5 bases from V and 9 bases from J, with 20 bases between. The DNA of the CDR3 is TGTGCCAGCAGTTCAACCGGGTCACACCAGAGCACCATATATTTT. Translating gives CASSSTGSHQSTIYF.

At least ten counts were recorded for this clone. The chain has TRBV5-4 and TRBJ2-7; no firm D call. The germline CDR1 and CDR2 sequences are SGHNT and YYREEE (reference sequence). CDR3 size: 13 residues. V was pared by 0 bases and J by 3 bases, with 7 bases between. This CDR3 is CASSLGADYEQYF. In DNA, the CDR3 is TGTGCCAGCAGCTTGGGGGCAGACTACGAGCAGTACTTC.